Shown below are 17 T cell receptor beta chains from a single sample sequenced in a study of beta chain features in type 1 diabetes. Reverse transcribing all isolated RNA meant expressed TCRB transcripts were sequenced. Clones were read by immunoSEQ multiplex PCR, and TCRdb kept only the in-frame ones, dropping some. The sample has fewer than 500,000 clones, roughly 13% seen once. The material sequenced was naive CD4+ T cells from blood. The receptor source for this set is a man aged 25-40 years in good health.

This clone was observed a few times. The CDR3 bases are TGCGCCAGCAGCTTGGGCCATACCTCTGGGGCCAACGTCCTGACTTTC. Its protein product is CASSLGHTSGANVLTF. The chain couples TRBV5-1 to TRBJ2-6; D ambiguous. Germline CDR1 is SGHRS and CDR2 is YFSETQ. This CDR3 is built from 16 residues. Trimming cost V 0 bases and J 0 bases, with 7 bases left between them.

This clone was seen a few times. The gene calls are TRBV10-3 and TRBJ2-3; the D is unclear. Germline V gene lookup returns CDR1 ENHRY and CDR2 SYGVKD. This CDR3 region has 14 residues. With 0 bases removed from V and 3 bases from J, the gap between germline ends came to 7 bases. As DNA, the CDR3 is TGTGCCATCAGTGAGTCGCTAGGGACAGATACGCAGTATTTT. Its translation: CAISESLGTDTQYF.

The chain combines TRBV25-1 with TRBJ2-4; D gene uncertain. Trimming removed 4 bases from V and 6 bases from J, with 4 bases in between. The CDR3 runs to 11 residues. Germline V CDR1 and CDR2: MGHDK, SYGVNS. Here the CDR3 reads CASSGGNIQYF. The CDR3 region has the DNA TGTGCCAGCAGTGGGGGAAACATTCAGTACTTC.

The gene calls are TRBV5-1 and TRBJ2-1, with 8 bases matching TRBD2. Losses at the gene ends were 3 bases for V and 5 bases for J; bases not matched to a gene: 10. The germline V gene has CDR1 SGHRS and CDR2 YFSETQ. There are 16 residues in the CDR3. CDR3: CASSSLRAGENNEQFF. The CDR3 DNA reads as TGCGCCAGCAGCTCCCTAAGAGCGGGAGAGAACAATGAGCAGTTCTTC.

There are a few counts of this clone. The chain joins TRBV18 to TRBJ2-7; D is possibly TRBD1 (5 bases). Germline V lookup: CDR1 KGHSH, CDR2 LQKENI. The CDR3 extends over 13 amino acids. V lost 7 bases, J lost 2 bases, and 12 bases lay in between. Here the CDR3 reads CASLDSDTYEQYF. The CDR3 region has the DNA TGTGCCAGCTTAGACAGTGATACCTACGAGCAGTACTTC.

Worth noting for this clone: Additional DNA sequences in this sample encode the identical CDR3. J is TRBJ1-2 and V is TRBV28; D gene uncertain. V shed 6 bases and J shed 7 bases, with 9 bases lying between them. The CDR3 is 11 residues long. The germline V gene encodes CDR1 MDHEN and CDR2 SYDVKM. CDR3 sequence reads: CASSLKSGYTF. The CDR3 DNA is TGTGCCAGCAGCCTTAAGAGTGGCTACACCTTC.

The gene calls are TRBV7-2 and TRBJ2-2; D is unclear. With 3 bases removed from V and 1 base from J, the gap between germline ends came to 15 bases. Germline CDR1 and CDR2: SGHTA and FQGNSA. This CDR3 has 17 residues. In DNA, the CDR3 is TGTGCCAGCAGCTTGAACTCCCTAATGGGGAACACCGGGGAGCTGTTTTTT. Encoded protein: CASSLNSLMGNTGELFF.

The chain is built from TRBV9 and TRBJ2-7; 7 nucleotides align to TRBD2. The CDR3 is made up of 15 amino acids. Trimming took 6 bases from V and 4 from J; bases not matched to a gene: 13. Looked up from germline, CDR1 is SGDLS and CDR2 is YYNGEE. CDR3 nucleotide sequence: TGTGCCAGCATCCTTAATCTCAGGGAGGGTTACGAGCAGTACGTC. Encoded protein: CASILNLREGYEQYV.

The rearrangement uses TRBV5-1 and TRBJ2-3; tentative D call: TRBD1 (6 bases). The CDR3 has 15 amino acids. With 7 bases removed from V and 2 bases from J, the gap between germline ends came to 17 bases. Per the germline V gene, CDR1 is SGHRS and CDR2 is YFSETQ. The CDR3 loop reads CASGLSTGSTDTQYF. CDR3 nucleotide sequence: TGCGCCAGCGGCCTGTCGACAGGATCCACAGATACGCAGTATTTT.

This clone appeared a few times. V is TRBV5-4 and J is TRBJ2-3, with D uncertain. V was shortened by 0 bases and J by 5 bases, with 7 bases between the two germline ends. Germline V gives CDR1 SGHNT, CDR2 YYREEE (reference sequence). This CDR3 contains 13 residues. CDR3 amino acids: CASSLAKGDTQYF. CDR3 nucleotides: TGTGCCAGCAGCTTGGCCAAGGGAGATACGCAGTATTTT.

This clone was detected a few times. The chain links TRBV9 to TRBJ2-3, with 9 positions matching TRBD1. In germline, CDR1 is SGDLS, CDR2 YYNGEE. CDR3 length equals 20 residues. V shed 4 bases and J 2 bases; nucleotides not matched to a gene: 20. The CDR3 nucleotides read TGTGCCAGCAGCCCCCGACATTGGGACAGGGCCGATTCGGTCACAGATACGCAGTATTTT. It codes for CASSPRHWDRADSVTDTQYF. Looking up the rest from reference TRBV9 and TRBJ2-3 gives the full variable domain: DSGVTQTPKHLITATGQRVTLRCSPRSGDLSVYWYQQSLDQGLQFLIQYYNGEERAKGNILERFSAQQFPDLHSELNLSSLELGDSALYFCASSPRHWDRADSVTDTQYFGPGTRLTVL.

V and J are TRBV7-3 and TRBJ2-3; D may be TRBD1 (6 bases). The CDR3 covers 18 residues. Germline V lookup: CDR1 SGHTA, CDR2 FQGTGA. V lost 1 base and J 6 bases, leaving 23 bases between the germline ends. Here the CDR3 DNA reads TGTGCCAGCAGCTTAAGGTCGGGTAGCGCCCCAAGGGGGGATACGCAGTATTTT. It translates to CASSLRSGSAPRGDTQYF. Filled out from reference TRBV7-3 and TRBJ2-3, the complete variable domain reads GAGVSQTPSNKVTEKGKYVELRCDPISGHTALYWYRQSLGQGPEFLIYFQGTGAADDSGLPNDRFFAVRPEGSVSTLKIQRTERGDSAVYLCASSLRSGSAPRGDTQYFGPGTRLTVL.

The genes are TRBV2 and TRBJ2-5; D is ambiguous. The CDR3 totals 13 residues. Per the germline V gene, CDR1 is SNHLY and CDR2 is FYNNEI. V was clipped by 0 bases and J by 7 bases, with 9 bases between them. The CDR3 is CASSEATLATQYF. The CDR3 coding sequence is TGTGCCAGCAGTGAAGCGACCTTAGCGACCCAGTACTTC.

In its sample, this clone was seen a few times. The chain combines TRBV19 with TRBJ2-5, with D hard to call. CDR3 length: 12 residues. The V gene lost 1 base and the J gene lost 5 bases, with 5 bases spanning the gap. The germline V gene has CDR1 LNHDA and CDR2 SQIVND (reference sequence). The CDR3 nucleotides are TGTGCCAGTAGTATAGCCAGGGAGACCCAGTACTTC. Translated, it gives CASSIARETQYF.

The J gene is TRBJ2-7, the V gene TRBV7-2; 7 positions agree with TRBD1. Germline-derived CDR1 and CDR2 are SGHTA and FQGNSA. The CDR3 loop spans 14 amino acids. The V and J ends lost 5 bases and 3 bases, in that order; junction bases with no gene match: 7. In DNA, the CDR3 is TGTGCCAGCAGCACCCAGACAGGGTACTACGAGCAGTACTTC. Its translation is CASSTQTGYYEQYF. Together with reference TRBV7-2 and TRBJ2-7, the CDR3 gives the full variable domain: GAGVSQSPSNKVTEKGKDVELRCDPISGHTALYWYRQSLGQGLEFLIYFQGNSAPDKSGLPSDRFSAERTGGSVSTLTIQRTQQEDSAVYLCASSTQTGYYEQYFGPGTRLTVT.

The V call is TRBV6-5, the J call TRBJ1-4; 7 nucleotides align to TRBD1. J was trimmed by 5 bases and V by 0 bases; bases with no gene match: 0. Germline V gene sequence: CDR1 MNHEY, CDR2 SVGAGI. The length of the CDR3 is 14 residues. CDR3 region: CASSYSTGNEKLFF. The DNA of the CDR3 is TGTGCCAGCAGTTACTCGACAGGGAATGAAAAACTGTTTTTT.

This clone turned up a few times. The chain recombines TRBV4-3 with TRBJ2-2; D perhaps matches TRBD2 (5 bases). The CDR3 contains 16 residues. Germline V gene data show CDR1 as LGHNA and CDR2 as YSLEER. Trimming removed 0 bases at V and 2 bases at J, with 10 bases between. The CDR3 DNA follows: TGCGCCAGCAGCCAAGATTGGACTGGTAACACCGGGGAGCTGTTTTTT. Its translation: CASSQDWTGNTGELFF.